This T cell receptor (beta chain) derives from a study of CD8 T cells in ankylosing spondylitis. Library preparation for TCR beta used quantitative 5'-RACE with molecular barcodes. TCRdb reprocessed the 5' RACE reads with MiXCR, giving one entry per CDR3 protein. The data contain some 450,000 distinct CDR3 sequences, roughly 17% of them singletons. This clonotype was observed once. Its matching antigen is unknown. Study observations and caveats: According to the report, clones linked to the disease were significantly enriched in matched synovial fluid samples taken from ankylosing spondylitis patients. Certain motif variants had earlier been reported in reactive arthritis synovial fluid and blood. Apparently characteristic of ankylosing spondylitis blood was a TCR beta motif (under ten highly homologous variants).

The CDR3 spans 16 residues. Trimming cost V 2 bases and J 5 bases; bases outside gene matches: 10. Germline V gives CDR1 SGHVS, CDR2 FQNEAQ. The receptor was isolated from a male donor with ankylosing spondylitis. The sequenced material came from blood, either unsorted or a sorted T cell fraction (not recorded which). The gene calls are TRBV7-8 and TRBJ2-5; 8 bases match TRBD2. CDR3 residues: CASSLRGPGGAETQYF. The DNA of the CDR3 is TGTGCCAGCAGCTTAAGGGGTCCGGGGGGGGCGGAGACCCAGTACTTC. Supplemented by reference TRBV7-8 and TRBJ2-5, the full variable domain reads GAGVSQSPRYKVAKRGQDVALRCDPISGHVSLFWYQQALGQGPEFLTYFQNEAQLDKSGLPSDRFFAERPEGSVSTLKIQRTQQEDSAVYLCASSLRGPGGAETQYFGPGTRLLVL.